This TCR beta chain was sequenced for a study of T cell clusters in autoimmune cytopenias. Overall study: Healthy control donors averaged approximately 56 years of age, with a median of roughly 64 years.

CDR1 is LNHDA and CDR2 is SQIVND in the germline V gene (reference sequence). The CDR3 is 15 residues long. TRB was amplified by touch-down multiplex PCR, primer pools A and B combined. TCRdb reanalyzed the multiplex PCR reads and collapses them to one entry per CDR3 protein, without DNA. This specimen shows approximately 11,000 distinct CDR3 sequences; the ten leading clones hold around 24%. General study findings and limits: TRB repertoire shifts in secondary cytopenia and chronic lymphocytic leukemia mostly reflected lymphoma, not autoimmunity.

According to its frequency, this clonotype is medium-sized. What it binds is unknown. Each sample's input was about 250 ng genomic DNA, some 40,000 genome equivalents. The same data also went into a second study, on T cell repertoires in aging, cancer and after chemotherapy. That study reports: Clear clonal overlap appeared across healthy donor samples taken over several months to years.

This clonotype originated in a human donor in good health. The chain couples TRBV19 to TRBJ2-7; TCRdb's D gene call, TRBD2, goes unchecked for lack of DNA. Sequencing used peripheral blood. CDR3 residues: CASSIASGGFYEQYF.